Shown below are 10 T cell receptor beta chains from a single sample sequenced in a study of T-cell memory formation after mild COVID-19. A single record per CDR3 protein comes from TCRdb applying MiXCR to the 5' RACE reads. This table has roughly 170,000 distinct CDR3 sequences, roughly 20% appearing once. Sequencing input: PBMCs or a T cell subset sorted from them (not recorded which). These receptors all stem from a man in his late teens or twenties who had mild COVID-19 (a few samples of this study predate the infection). Cell type and time point are not known.

The chain joins TRBV2 to TRBJ2-7; 7 bases agree with TRBD1. The CDR3 is made up of 15 amino acids. Per the germline V gene, CDR1 is SNHLY and CDR2 is FYNNEI. V lost 1 base, J lost 5 bases, and 8 bases stayed unmatched. The CDR3 region is CASSEEAGGAHEQYF. The CDR3 DNA sequence: TGTGCCAGCAGTGAAGAGGCAGGGGGAGCGCACGAGCAGTACTTC.

This clonotype was observed a few times. The chain couples TRBV7-2 to TRBJ1-2; D is possibly TRBD1 (6 bases). Germline V gene data show CDR1 as SGHTA and CDR2 as FQGNSA. This CDR3 contains 15 residues. V dropped 3 bases and J dropped 0 bases, with 11 bases sitting between them. The DNA for the CDR3 is TGTGCCAGCAGCTTTGACAGGAGACCTAACTATGGCTACACCTTC. Protein product: CASSFDRRPNYGYTF.

The J gene is TRBJ1-6, the V gene TRBV27; no firm D call. CDR3 length: 14 residues. Germline CDR1 is MNHEY and CDR2 is SMNVEV (reference sequence). Trimming took off 3 bases at V and 7 bases at J, with 10 bases between the two ends. CDR3 loop: CASSFSPQNSPLHF. The CDR3 DNA follows: TGTGCCAGCAGTTTTTCCCCCCAAAATTCACCCCTCCACTTT.

The V gene is TRBV15, the J gene TRBJ2-5; possibly TRBD1 or TRBD2 for D (5 bases each). In germline, CDR1 is LNHNV, CDR2 YYDKDF (reference sequence). The CDR3 covers 13 residues. Trimming removed 5 bases at V and 1 base at J, with 8 bases between. The CDR3 DNA reads as TGTGCCACCAGCCTGGGACGCCAAGAGACCCAGTACTTC. Protein sequence: CATSLGRQETQYF.

The chain couples TRBV9 to TRBJ2-1; 9 positions agree with TRBD2. The CDR3 extends over 16 amino acids. Germline V gene sequence: CDR1 SGDLS, CDR2 YYNGEE. V lost 0 bases and J lost 8; bases outside the gene matches: 9. The chain's CDR3 is CASSVAARGGGHEQFF. In nucleotides, the CDR3 is TGTGCCAGCAGCGTAGCGGCGCGGGGGGGCGGGCATGAGCAGTTCTTC.

In its sample, this clonotype was seen a few times. The chain combines TRBV5-1 with TRBJ1-2, with 7 bases aligning to TRBD1. The trim removed 5 bases at V and 8 bases at J, leaving 9 bases unmatched. In germline, CDR1 is SGHRS, CDR2 YFSETQ. The CDR3 length is 13 residues. The CDR3 bases are TGCGCCAGCAGACTTGACAGGGTGGAAGGCTACACCTTC. This gives the protein CASRLDRVEGYTF.

This clonotype was counted only a few times. V is TRBV29-1 and J is TRBJ2-1; 8 nucleotides agree with TRBD1. The CDR3 length is 11 residues. Germline V gives CDR1 SQVTM, CDR2 ANQGSEA. V was pared by 6 bases and J by 9 bases, with 4 bases of the junction left unmatched. In DNA, the CDR3 is TGCAGCGTCTCACAGGGGGGTGAGCAGTTCTTC. It yields the protein CSVSQGGEQFF.

This clonotype was picked up a small number of times. The chain joins TRBV7-2 to TRBJ1-2; 8 bases match TRBD1. From germline, CDR1 is SGHTA and CDR2 FQGNSA. The CDR3 spans 15 residues. The V segment lost 8 bases and the J segment 5 bases; nucleotides outside the gene matches: 13. The DNA for the CDR3 is TGTGCCAGCGAGCTTAGTGCGACAGGGGAATATGGCTACACCTTC. Its translation is CASELSATGEYGYTF. Filled out from reference TRBV7-2 and TRBJ1-2, the complete variable domain reads GAGVSQSPSNKVTEKGKDVELRCDPISGHTALYWYRQSLGQGLEFLIYFQGNSAPDKSGLPSDRFSAERTGGSVSTLTIQRTQQEDSAVYLCASELSATGEYGYTFGSGTRLTVV.

The chain recombines TRBV18 with TRBJ1-6; no firm D call. This CDR3 region has 14 residues. Between the trimmed V and J ends, which lost 5 bases and 11 bases, there was a span of 16 bases. Germline CDR1 reads KGHSH; CDR2 reads LQKENI. The CDR3 DNA reads as TGTGCCAGCTCATCGACGGTGTACGGGACACCCCTCCACTTT. Protein: CASSSTVYGTPLHF.

This clonotype has only a few counts. V gene TRBV10-2 combines with J gene TRBJ2-3, with D perhaps given as TRBD1 or TRBD2 (6 bases each). This CDR3 has 13 residues. CDR1 is WSHSY, CDR2 SAAADI, per germline. V shed 0 bases and J shed 7 bases, with 8 bases lying between them. The CDR3 protein is CASSESGGNTQYF. The CDR3 DNA follows: TGCGCCAGCAGTGAGTCGGGGGGCAATACGCAGTATTTT.